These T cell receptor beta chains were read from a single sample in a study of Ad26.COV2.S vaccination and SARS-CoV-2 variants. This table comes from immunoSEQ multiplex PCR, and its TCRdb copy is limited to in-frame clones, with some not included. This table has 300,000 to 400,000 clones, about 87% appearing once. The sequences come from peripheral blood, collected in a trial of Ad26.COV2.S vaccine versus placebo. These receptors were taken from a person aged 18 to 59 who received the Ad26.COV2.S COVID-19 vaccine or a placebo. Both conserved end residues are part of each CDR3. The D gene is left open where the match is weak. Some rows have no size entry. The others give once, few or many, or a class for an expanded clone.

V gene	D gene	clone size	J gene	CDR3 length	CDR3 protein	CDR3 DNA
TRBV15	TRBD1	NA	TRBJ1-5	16	CATSSLYRGSNQPQHF	TGTGCCACCAGCAGCCTGTACAGGGGTAGCAATCAGCCCCAGCATTTT
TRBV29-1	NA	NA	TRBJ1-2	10	CSVGQGGYTF	TGCAGCGTTGGGCAGGGTGGCTACACCTTC
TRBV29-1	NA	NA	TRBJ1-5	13	CSVRRGSNQPQHF	TGCAGCGTGAGAAGGGGAAGCAATCAGCCCCAGCATTTT
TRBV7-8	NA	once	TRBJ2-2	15	CASSLSGSVGGELFF	TGTGCCAGCAGCTTAAGTGGGTCAGTTGGCGGGGAGCTGTTTTTT
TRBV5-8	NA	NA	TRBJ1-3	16	CASSPRVGFSGNTIYF	TGTGCCAGCAGCCCGAGGGTGGGGTTCTCTGGAAACACCATATATTTT
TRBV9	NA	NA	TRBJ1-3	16	CASSTPTATSGNTIYF	TGTGCCAGCAGCACCCCGACAGCGACCTCTGGAAACACCATATATTTT
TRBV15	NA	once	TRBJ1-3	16	CATSIGGGISGNTIYF	TGTGCCACCAGCATTGGGGGAGGGATCTCTGGAAACACCATATATTTT
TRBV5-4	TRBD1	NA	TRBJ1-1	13	CASSLQGGTEAFF	TGTGCCAGCAGCTTGCAGGGGGGCACTGAAGCTTTCTTT
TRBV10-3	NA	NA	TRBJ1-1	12	CAIRDMNTEAFF	TGTGCCATCAGGGATATGAACACTGAAGCTTTCTTT
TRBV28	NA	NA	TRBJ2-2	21	CASSPELFPRDTGRYTGELFF	TGTGCCAGCAGTCCTGAGCTATTCCCCCGGGACACCGGTCGGTACACCGGGGAGCTGTTTTTT
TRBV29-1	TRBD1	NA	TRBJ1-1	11	CSVGQGIEAFF	TGCAGCGTTGGACAGGGGATAGAAGCTTTCTTT
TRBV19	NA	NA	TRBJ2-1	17	CASSTISGQWSYNEQFF	TGTGCCAGTAGTACTATCTCAGGGCAATGGTCCTACAATGAGCAGTTCTTC
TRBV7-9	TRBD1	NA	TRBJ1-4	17	CASSRGQAGLGNEKLFF	TGTGCCAGCAGCCGCGGACAGGCCGGGCTTGGTAATGAAAAACTGTTTTTT
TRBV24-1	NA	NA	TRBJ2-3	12	CATSDFSNTQYF	TGTGCCACCAGTGATTTTTCGAATACGCAGTATTTT
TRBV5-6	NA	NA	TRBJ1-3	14	CASSLGRTGNTIYF	TGTGCCAGCAGCTTGGGCAGAACTGGAAACACCATATATTTT
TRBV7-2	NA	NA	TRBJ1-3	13	CASSLGPENTIYF	TGTGCCAGCAGCTTGGGACCCGAAAACACCATATATTTT
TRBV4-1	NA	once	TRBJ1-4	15	CASSQEPATNEKLFF	TGCGCCAGCAGCCAAGAGCCCGCAACTAATGAAAAACTGTTTTTT
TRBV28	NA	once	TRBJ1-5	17	CASSLAPSWQRNQPQHF	TGTGCCAGCAGTTTGGCCCCAAGTTGGCAGCGCAATCAGCCCCAGCATTTT
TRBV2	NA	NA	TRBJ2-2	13	CASSEARTGELFF	TGTGCCAGCAGTGAAGCGCGTACCGGGGAGCTGTTTTTT
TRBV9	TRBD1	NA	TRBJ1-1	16	CASSSEPGQGNTEAFF	TGTGCCAGCAGCTCAGAACCGGGACAGGGGAACACTGAAGCTTTCTTT
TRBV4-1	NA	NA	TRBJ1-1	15	CASSQDARLNTEAFF	TGCGCCAGCAGCCAAGATGCGCGGTTGAACACTGAAGCTTTCTTT
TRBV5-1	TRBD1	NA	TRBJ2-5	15	CASSPGQTIQETQYF	TGCGCCAGCAGCCCGGGACAGACTATTCAAGAGACCCAGTACTTC
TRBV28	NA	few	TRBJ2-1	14	CASSLGGRYNEQFF	TGTGCCAGCAGTTTAGGGGGACGCTACAATGAGCAGTTCTTC
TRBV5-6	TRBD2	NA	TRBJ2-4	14	CASSLLAGRNIQYF	TGTGCCAGCAGCCTATTAGCGGGACGAAACATTCAGTACTTC
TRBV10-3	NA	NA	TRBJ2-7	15	CAISEAQGGRGEQYF	TGTGCCATCAGTGAGGCCCAGGGGGGTAGGGGGGAGCAGTACTTC
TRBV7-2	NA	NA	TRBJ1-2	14	CASSPGAANYGYTF	TGTGCCAGCAGTCCGGGAGCAGCTAACTATGGCTACACCTTC
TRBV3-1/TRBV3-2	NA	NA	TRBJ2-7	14	CASSPSDTTYEQYF	TGTGCCAGCAGCCCCAGTGATACGACCTACGAGCAGTACTTC
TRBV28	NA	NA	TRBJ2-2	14	CASSSPPNTGELFF	TGTGCCAGCAGTTCCCCCCCTAACACCGGGGAGCTGTTTTTT
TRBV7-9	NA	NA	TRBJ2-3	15	CASSLERGLSDTQYF	TGTGCCAGCAGCTTAGAACGGGGATTGTCAGATACGCAGTATTTT
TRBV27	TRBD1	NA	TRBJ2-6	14	CASRTGAGANVLTF	TGTGCCAGTAGGACAGGGGCTGGGGCCAACGTCCTGACTTTC
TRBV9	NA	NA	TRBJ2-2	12	CASSVVAGELFF	TGTGCCAGCAGCGTAGTTGCCGGGGAGCTGTTTTTT
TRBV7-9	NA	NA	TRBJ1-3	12	CASSPRVNTIYF	TGTGCCAGCAGCCCCCGAGTAAACACCATATATTTT
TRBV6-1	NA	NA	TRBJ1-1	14	CASSEGRHWAEAFF	TGTGCCAGCAGTGAAGGACGCCACTGGGCTGAAGCTTTCTTT
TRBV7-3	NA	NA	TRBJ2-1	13	CASSPGPYNEQFF	TGTGCCAGCAGCCCTGGACCTTACAATGAGCAGTTCTTC
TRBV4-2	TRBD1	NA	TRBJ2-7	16	CASSQVSRDRDYEQYF	TGTGCCAGCAGCCAAGTCTCCCGGGACAGGGACTACGAGCAGTACTTC
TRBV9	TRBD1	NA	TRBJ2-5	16	CASSKWGTGLEETQYF	TGTGCCAGCAGCAAATGGGGGACAGGGCTGGAGGAGACCCAGTACTTC
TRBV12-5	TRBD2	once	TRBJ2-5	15	CASGLSGGSGETQYF	TGTGCTAGTGGTTTGTCGGGCGGGAGTGGAGAGACCCAGTACTTC
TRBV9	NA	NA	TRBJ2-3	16	CASSVGLAQERGTQYF	TGTGCCAGCAGCGTAGGTCTAGCGCAGGAACGAGGTACGCAGTATTTT
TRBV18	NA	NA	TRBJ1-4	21	CASSPSAGVDLGITTNEKLFF	TGTGCCAGCTCACCATCGGCAGGGGTGGACCTGGGGATCACAACTAATGAAAAACTGTTTTTT
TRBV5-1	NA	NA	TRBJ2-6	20	CASSGLGQTETSSGANVLTF	TGCGCCAGCAGCGGGCTGGGGCAGACCGAGACTAGCTCTGGGGCCAACGTCCTGACTTTC
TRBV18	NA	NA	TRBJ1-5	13	CASSPIRDGPQHF	TGTGCCAGCTCACCAATCCGGGACGGGCCCCAGCATTTT
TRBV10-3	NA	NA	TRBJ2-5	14	CAISESAGQETQYF	TGTGCCATCAGTGAGTCGGCGGGGCAAGAGACCCAGTACTTC
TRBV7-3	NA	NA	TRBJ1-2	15	CASSSNTLTPYGYTF	TGTGCCAGCAGCTCAAACACCCTTACACCCTATGGCTACACCTTC
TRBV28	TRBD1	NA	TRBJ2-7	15	CASSLMGQGAGEQYF	TGTGCCAGCAGTTTAATGGGACAGGGGGCGGGGGAGCAGTACTTC
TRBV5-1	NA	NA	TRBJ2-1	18	CASSTYPPSAGPLGEQFF	TGCGCCAGCAGCACCTATCCCCCTTCCGCGGGGCCCCTGGGTGAGCAGTTCTTC
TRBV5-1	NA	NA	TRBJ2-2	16	CASSLAGQGNTGELFF	TGCGCCAGCAGCTTGGCCGGGCAGGGTAACACCGGGGAGCTGTTTTTT
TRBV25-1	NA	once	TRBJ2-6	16	CASSEWVVSGANVLTF	TGTGCCAGCAGTGAATGGGTAGTATCTGGGGCCAACGTCCTGACTTTC